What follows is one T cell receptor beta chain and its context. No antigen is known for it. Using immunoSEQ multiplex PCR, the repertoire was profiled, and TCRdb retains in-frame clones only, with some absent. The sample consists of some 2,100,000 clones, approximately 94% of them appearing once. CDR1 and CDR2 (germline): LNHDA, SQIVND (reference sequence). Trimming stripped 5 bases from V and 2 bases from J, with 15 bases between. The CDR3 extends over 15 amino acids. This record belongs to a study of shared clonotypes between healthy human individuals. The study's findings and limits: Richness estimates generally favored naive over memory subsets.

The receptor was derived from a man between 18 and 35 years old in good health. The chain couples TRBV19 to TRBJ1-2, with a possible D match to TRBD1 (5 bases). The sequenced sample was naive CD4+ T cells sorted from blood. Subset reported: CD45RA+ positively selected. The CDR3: CASSSRTGSNYGYTF. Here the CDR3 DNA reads TGTGCCAGTAGTTCACGAACAGGATCCAACTATGGCTACACCTTC.